This T cell receptor beta chain was sequenced in a study of T cell responses to AZD1222 COVID-19 vaccine. Using immunoSEQ multiplex PCR, the repertoire was profiled, and TCRdb retains in-frame clones only, with some absent. The sample includes 100,000 to 150,000 clones, 70% to 90% seen only once; the top ten take over 9.5%. Study-level points and caveats: Of the AZD1222 recipients, only 5 or 6 were seropositive at baseline. The donors showed a predominance of white British ancestry and of females, with possible underestimation of clonal diversity. Repertoire samples came only from after the peak T cell response. Unmutated variant regions are reportedly targeted by nearly half of spike-specific TCRs.

Regarding this clone: Its target is unknown.

The germline V gene has CDR1 LGHDT and CDR2 YNNKEL (reference sequence). V lost 1 base and J 5 bases, leaving 11 bases between the germline ends. The CDR3 is made up of 14 amino acids. This clonotype was sampled from an adult in good health. Sequenced material: peripheral blood, taken on day 0 of AZD1222 vaccination. This sequence joins TRBV3-1 (or the pseudogene TRBV3-2) and TRBJ1-1; D uncertain. This CDR3 is CASSQGTGRTEAFF. In DNA form, the CDR3 reads TGTGCCAGCAGCCAAGGTACGGGCCGGACTGAAGCTTTCTTT.